This is a list of T cell receptor beta chains from one sample in a study of blood T cell repertoires in COVID-19. Measured with immunoSEQ multiplex PCR; TCRdb has only the in-frame clones, and not every one. Of around 200,000 clones listed, 83% were seen once; the top ten hold around 2.3%. Sequencing used peripheral blood. These receptors all stem from a woman aged 40 to 50 with active or convalescent COVID-19. Each CDR3 is given without its conserved first and last residue.

v_gene,CDR3aa
TRBV19,ASGPSPLYGYT
TRBV6-2/TRBV6-3,ASSYSGLDRDTQY
TRBV24-1,ATSDLPGRGGTDTQY
TRBV28,ASSTLASAQETQY
TRBV14,ASSQGGDQPQH
TRBV11-1,ASSLDRNTEAF
TRBV5-4,ASSEQHTNTEAF
TRBV6-4,ASRADDREGTDTQY
TRBV2,ASSEATYGESAQY
TRBV5-5,ASSVRTSGVGTDTQY
TRBV24-1,ATSEPGTNYGYT
TRBV12-3/TRBV12-4,ASGERKAEAF
TRBV3-1/TRBV3-2,ASGGSTNEKLF
TRBV5-4,ASTLTRANTGELF
TRBV2,ASNDMGSDETQY
TRBV7-8,ASSLAYASGGLETQY
TRBV7-2,ASSSLFRGEQY
TRBV21-1,ASSTGGGNTIY
TRBV29-1,SAEGDRGTEAF
TRBV7-2,ASSFSGTENQPQH
TRBV6-4,ASSPQDRILETQY
TRBV7-9,ASSPPLVRVDRDGYT
TRBV2,ASTGENTEAF
TRBV10-1,ASSESEEVSYEQY
TRBV9,ASSVRAGLYQETQY
TRBV11-2,ASSSYTGELF
TRBV2,ASSRTRGRGETQY
TRBV11-2,ASSLITGGSNYGYT
TRBV3-1/TRBV3-2,ASSPGLARLF
TRBV2,ASRPRAGGKEQY
TRBV6-6,ASSSRAEETQY
TRBV29-1,SVRAGGTNTGELF
TRBV15,ATSSVERETSYEQY
TRBV11-2,ASSSLAPYEQY
TRBV7-2,ASSLLADSYNEQF
TRBV3-1/TRBV3-2,ASSRSETGSLNEKLF
TRBV3-1/TRBV3-2,ASSQLDRDVETQY
TRBV12-3/TRBV12-4,ASSLVSGTEAF
TRBV6-6,ASKGGSYNEQF
TRBV28,ASSHLAPLSYNEQF
TRBV3-1/TRBV3-2,ASSQDWGQGASGYT
TRBV10-3,AISPGLSYEQY
TRBV11-2,ASSLVQGWETQY
TRBV6-5,ASTTGTNTEAF
TRBV4-1,ASSQGLAGVGEQF
TRBV2,ASHGPQGRSYEQY
TRBV18,ASSPLPGDRSFYGYT
TRBV30,AWSGVNYGYT
TRBV18,ASSDRGRERTLSGANVLT
TRBV19,ASSPTSGRAIEQF
TRBV6-5,ASRLSREAF
TRBV24-1,ATSDPGLAGGNEQF
TRBV11-3,ASSFFPSGDNEQF
TRBV6-5,ASSYDRRYGYT
TRBV11-3,ASSLDFSMPGDARDTEAF
TRBV10-3,AISAGLAGYTDTQY
TRBV12-3/TRBV12-4,ASSSGTSDEQF
TRBV6-2/TRBV6-3,ASSPTVNTEAF
TRBV5-1,ASSPLPGTNTEAF